A single sample is the source of the 30 T cell receptor beta chains below, sequenced in a study of T cells in localized non-small cell lung cancer. Clones were read by immunoSEQ multiplex PCR, and TCRdb kept only the in-frame ones, dropping some. The data contain tens of thousands of clones, 85% to 90% of them singletons. Material: peripheral blood, obtained before any cancer treatment. The source is a woman aged 35 to 70 with stage I lung adenocarcinoma.

The rearrangement joins TRBV7-6 to TRBJ2-5, with D uncertain. Trimming removed 5 bases from V and 5 bases from J, with 21 bases in between. The CDR3 loop spans 16 amino acids. CDR1 is SGHVS and CDR2 is FNYEAQ in the germline V gene. CDR3 DNA: TGTGCCAGCAGCCCGAGTGGCGCAACCGGTGGGGAGACCCAGTACTTC. Encoded protein: CASSPSGATGGETQYF.

The rearrangement links TRBV28 to TRBJ1-1; TRBD1 matches at 11 bases. J gave up 9 bases and V 5 bases, and 8 bases lay outside the gene matches. From germline, CDR1 is MDHEN and CDR2 SYDVKM. The CDR3 spans 14 residues. DNA of the CDR3: TGTGCCAGCAGTATTGGGACAGGGGGTATTAAAGCTTTCTTT. This gives the protein CASSIGTGGIKAFF.

The chain carries TRBV9 and TRBJ1-4; D may be TRBD1 (6 bases). This CDR3 comprises 14 residues. The germline gives CDR1 SGDLS, CDR2 YYNGEE. V was clipped by 0 bases and J by 7 bases, with 10 bases between them. The DNA for the CDR3 is TGTGCCAGCAGCGTAGGCAGGGGAGGTGAAAAACTGTTTTTT. Translating it yields CASSVGRGGEKLFF. The full variable domain, its missing parts supplied by reference TRBV9 and TRBJ1-4, is DSGVTQTPKHLITATGQRVTLRCSPRSGDLSVYWYQQSLDQGLQFLIQYYNGEERAKGNILERFSAQQFPDLHSELNLSSLELGDSALYFCASSVGRGGEKLFFGSGTQLSVL.

This rearrangement joins TRBV9 to TRBJ1-1; D might be TRBD1 (5 bases). V dropped 4 bases and J dropped 7 bases, with 14 bases sitting between them. The CDR3 consists of 13 residues. Germline CDR1 is SGDLS and CDR2 is YYNGEE. CDR3 sequence reads: CASSIHPGVEAFF. CDR3 bases: TGTGCCAGCAGCATTCACCCGGGGGTTGAAGCTTTCTTT.

This chain links TRBV30 with TRBJ2-2; TRBD1 aligns across 8 bases. The V and J ends lost 2 bases and 4 bases, in that order; junction bases with no gene match: 12. Germline values: CDR1 GTSNPN, CDR2 SVGIG (reference sequence). This CDR3 is 17 amino acids long. The CDR3 region has the DNA TGTGCCTGGAGTCCCCAGACAGGGGTTCGGGGCACCGGGGAGCTGTTTTTT. Amino acids: CAWSPQTGVRGTGELFF.

The gene calls are TRBV4-2 and TRBJ2-1, with 9 bases matching TRBD2. The germline CDR1 and CDR2 sequences are LGHNA and YNFKEQ. The J segment lost 3 bases and the V segment lost 0 bases, leaving 9 bases of the junction unmatched. This CDR3 region has 18 residues. The CDR3 DNA sequence: TGTGCCAGCAGCCAAGATGCTAGCGGGGCTAGAGGCTACAATGAGCAGTTCTTC. It is translated as CASSQDASGARGYNEQFF.

The rearrangement uses TRBV18 and TRBJ1-5; 12 positions agree with TRBD1. With 4 bases clipped from V and 2 bases from J, the junction kept 9 bases outside the gene matches. Looked up from germline, CDR1 is KGHSH and CDR2 is LQKENI. The CDR3 totals 18 residues. CDR3 DNA sequence: TGTGCCAGCTCACAACTTGGGACAGGGGGCCGTGGCAATCAGCCCCAGCATTTT. It yields the protein CASSQLGTGGRGNQPQHF.

This clone was seen a single time. The V and J genes are TRBV5-1 and TRBJ1-1; no reliable D call. V was clipped by 6 bases and J by 0 bases, with 9 bases between them. CDR3 size: 13 residues. Germline CDR1 and CDR2: SGHRS and YFSETQ. CDR3 loop: CASNSGLNTEAFF. CDR3 bases: TGCGCCAGCAATAGCGGATTGAACACTGAAGCTTTCTTT.

CDR3 bases: TGTGCCAGCAGCCGAGGAATCGGGGACCTTCGCACAGATACGCAGTATTTT. Encoded protein: CASSRGIGDLRTDTQYF. The V and J genes are TRBV7-6 and TRBJ2-3; D may match TRBD1 or TRBD2 (5 bases each). Germline CDR1 is SGHVS and CDR2 is FNYEAQ. Trimming pared 5 bases from V and 1 base from J, leaving 19 bases between. The CDR3 extends over 17 amino acids.

The chain links TRBV28 to TRBJ1-5; no clear D. CDR1 is MDHEN, CDR2 SYDVKM, per germline. The CDR3 covers 14 residues. Trimming shortened V by 3 bases and J by 3 bases, and 9 bases separated the two germline ends. The CDR3: CASSFHGDNQPQHF. CDR3 sequence (DNA): TGTGCCAGCAGTTTTCACGGGGACAATCAGCCCCAGCATTTT.

V and J are TRBV18 and TRBJ1-1; TRBD1 might be the D (5 bases). The length of the CDR3 is 15 residues. Germline values: CDR1 KGHSH, CDR2 LQKENI. Trimming shortened V by 5 bases and J by 4 bases, and 17 bases separated the two germline ends. The CDR3 loop is CASSWQSPGRTEAFF. The CDR3 DNA is TGTGCCAGCTCATGGCAGTCGCCAGGGCGCACTGAAGCTTTCTTT.

The DNA for the CDR3 is TGTGCCAGCAGCCTCGTGGGGACGAGCTCCTACAATGAGCAGTTCTTC. This translates into CASSLVGTSSYNEQFF. The chain is built from TRBV5-6 and TRBJ2-1; D is perhaps TRBD1 or TRBD2 (5 bases each). Germline assignment: CDR1 SGHDT and CDR2 YYEEEE. The CDR3 is 16 amino acids. V lost 4 bases to trimming and J lost 0 bases, with 14 bases between them.

The chain carries TRBV11-3 and TRBJ2-1, with 8 nucleotides matching TRBD2. The CDR3 covers 14 residues. Germline CDR1 SGHNT, CDR2 YENEEA. After removal of 3 bases from V and 7 bases from J, the junction contained 5 bases not matched to a gene. For the CDR3, the DNA is TGTGCCAGCAGCTTCGGGGGGGCATGGAATGAGCAGTTCTTC. Encoded protein: CASSFGGAWNEQFF.

The V call is TRBV4-2, the J call TRBJ2-1, with D tentatively TRBD1 (5 bases). CDR3 length: 14 residues. The V end was cut by 0 bases, the J end by 10 bases, with 13 bases between. Germline V lookup: CDR1 LGHNA, CDR2 YNFKEQ. The CDR3 sequence: CASSQDPGPKEQFF. In nucleotides, the CDR3 is TGTGCCAGCAGCCAAGACCCAGGGCCCAAGGAGCAGTTCTTC.

The V call is TRBV29-1, the J call TRBJ2-6, with 8 bases aligning to TRBD1. The CDR3 loop spans 17 amino acids. With 5 bases clipped from V and 5 bases from J, the junction kept 14 bases outside the gene matches. CDR1 and CDR2 (germline): SQVTM, ANQGSEA. This chain's CDR3 is CSVYGDRSFKRANVLTF. The CDR3 DNA sequence: TGCAGCGTTTATGGGGACAGGTCTTTTAAAAGGGCCAACGTCCTGACTTTC.

This clone was observed once. The CDR3 nucleotides read TGTGCCAGCAGTTACTCCGCAGATAATTCACCCCTCCACTTT. Its protein is CASSYSADNSPLHF. This chain connects TRBV6-5 to TRBJ1-6; D is uncertain. Germline CDR1 is MNHEY and CDR2 is SVGAGI. V was clipped by 0 bases and J by 5 bases, with 5 bases between them. The CDR3 contains 14 residues.

The chain couples TRBV19 to TRBJ2-1, with 10 bases lining up with TRBD2. The CDR3 is 17 residues long. Germline V lookup: CDR1 LNHDA, CDR2 SQIVND (reference sequence). V lost 10 bases, J lost 6 bases, and 18 bases stayed unmatched. In DNA form, the CDR3 reads TGTGCCACCGCGGGTCAGCGGGGGGGCACGTGGGTCAATGAGCAGTTCTTC. Protein sequence: CATAGQRGGTWVNEQFF.

The chain employs TRBV11-2 and TRBJ2-7, with D perhaps TRBD2 (6 bases). This CDR3 contains 16 residues. Trimming stripped 2 bases from V and 0 bases from J, with 14 bases between. CDR1 is SGHAT and CDR2 is FQNNGV in the germline V gene. CDR3 nucleotide sequence: TGTGCCAGCAGCTTACTTCGGGGGAGGAGCTCCTACGAGCAGTACTTC. Its protein is CASSLLRGRSSYEQYF.

This chain uses TRBV19 with TRBJ1-1; TRBD1 agrees at 9 bases. Germline CDR1 LNHDA, CDR2 SQIVND (reference sequence). The V and J ends lost 6 bases and 4 bases, in that order; junction bases with no gene match: 9. The length of the CDR3 is 15 residues. The CDR3 nucleotides are TGTGCCAGTAGAATCAAAGGGACAGGGTTCACTGAAGCTTTCTTT. It codes for CASRIKGTGFTEAFF.

The rearrangement joins TRBV21-1 to TRBJ1-5. TRBV21-1 is tagged as a pseudogene. This CDR3 has 14 residues. The CDR3 nucleotides read TGTGCCAGCAGCAATTCCGGTAGCAATCAGCCCCAGCATTTT. Amino acids: CASSNSGSNQPQHF.

This rearrangement joins TRBV11-2 to TRBJ1-2, with 9 bases matching TRBD1. The CDR3 spans 15 residues. Trimming took 5 bases from V and 8 from J; bases not matched to a gene: 12. Germline V gene sequence: CDR1 SGHAT, CDR2 FQNNGV. CDR3 coding DNA: TGTGCCAGCAGCACGGCAGGCGGGACAGGGTTGGGCTACACCTTC. This sequence encodes CASSTAGGTGLGYTF.

V is TRBV2 and J is TRBJ1-5; 10 positions match TRBD1. The CDR3 is 13 residues long. V was clipped by 6 bases and J by 5 bases; unmatched bases: 1. Germline V gene sequence: CDR1 SNHLY, CDR2 FYNNEI. As DNA, the CDR3 is TGTGCCAGCAGAGGGACAGGGGATCAGCCCCAGCATTTT. Translation gives CASRGTGDQPQHF.

The chain couples TRBV7-2 to TRBJ1-1; no clear D gene. The CDR3 consists of 15 residues. Per germline, CDR1 SGHTA and CDR2 FQGNSA. Trimming stripped 4 bases from V and 0 bases from J, with 12 bases between. The CDR3 DNA reads as TGTGCCAGCAGCTCCCAGACCAATATGAACACTGAAGCTTTCTTT. It is translated as CASSSQTNMNTEAFF.

The V gene is TRBV28, the J gene TRBJ1-1; D is unresolved. CDR3 length equals 14 residues. The germline CDR1 and CDR2 sequences are MDHEN and SYDVKM. V was trimmed by 3 bases and J by 1 base, leaving 9 bases between them. The CDR3 bases are TGTGCCAGCAGTTTGCCGGACGGGAACACTGAAGCTTTCTTT. The encoded protein is CASSLPDGNTEAFF. Full variable domain (outside the CDR3, taken from reference TRBV28 and TRBJ1-1): DVKVTQSSRYLVKRTGEKVFLECVQDMDHENMFWYRQDPGLGLRLIYFSYDVKMKEKGDIPEGYSVSREKKERFSLILESASTNQTSMYLCASSLPDGNTEAFFGQGTRLTVV.

V is TRBV28 and J is TRBJ2-1; TRBD1 is a possible D gene (5 bases). The CDR3 loop spans 15 amino acids. Trimming removed 2 bases at V and 6 bases at J, with 14 bases between. Germline loops: CDR1 MDHEN, CDR2 SYDVKM. CDR3 nucleotides: TGTGCCAGCAGTTTAACAGGTATTTACAGCAATGAGCAGTTCTTC. Translated, it gives CASSLTGIYSNEQFF.

In this sample, this clone turned up once. This chain links TRBV30 with TRBJ2-4; D uncertain. Germline V lookup: CDR1 GTSNPN, CDR2 SVGIG (reference sequence). The CDR3 consists of 13 residues. Trimming removed 4 bases from V and 5 bases from J, with 12 bases in between. Here the CDR3 DNA reads TGTGCCTGGAACCACAACCGGGAAAACATTCAGTACTTC. This gives the protein CAWNHNRENIQYF.

The chain has TRBV4-2 and TRBJ2-7; 9 nucleotides align to TRBD2. The CDR3 loop spans 15 amino acids. V lost 1 base to trimming and J lost 6 bases; unmatched junction nucleotides: 7. Germline CDR1 and CDR2: LGHNA and YNFKEQ. The CDR3 sequence is CASSQVASGTGEQYF. The CDR3 bases are TGTGCCAGCAGCCAAGTGGCTAGCGGGACGGGCGAGCAGTACTTC.

The V call is TRBV7-3, the J call TRBJ2-3; the match to TRBD2 covers 7 bases. Germline V gene sequence: CDR1 SGHTA, CDR2 FQGTGA. The trim removed 5 bases at V and 8 bases at J, leaving 7 bases unmatched. The CDR3 sequence is 13 residues long. The CDR3 DNA reads TGTGCCAGCAGCCCTCCCGGCGGGGGTACGCAGTATTTT. It translates to CASSPPGGGTQYF.

The chain combines TRBV5-1 with TRBJ2-5; possibly TRBD2 for D (7 bases). Trimming took off 3 bases at V and 4 bases at J, with 13 bases between the two ends. The CDR3 spans 14 residues. Per the germline V gene, CDR1 is SGHRS and CDR2 is YFSETQ. The DNA of the CDR3 is TGCGCCAGCAGCTGGACGGGGGGCTCAGAGACCCAGTACTTC. This encodes CASSWTGGSETQYF. The full variable domain, rest sourced from reference TRBV5-1 and TRBJ2-5, is KAGVTQTPRYLIKTRGQQVTLSCSPISGHRSVSWYQQTPGQGLQFLFEYFSETQRNKGNFPGRFSGRQFSNSRSEMNVSTLELGDSALYLCASSWTGGSETQYFGPGTRLLVL.

The gene calls are TRBV7-8 and TRBJ1-2; 7 nucleotides line up with TRBD1. Trimming cost V 1 base and J 7 bases; bases outside gene matches: 12. The CDR3 loop spans 16 amino acids. Germline CDR1 and CDR2: SGHVS and FQNEAQ. The DNA of the CDR3 is TGTGCCAGCAGCTTAGTAGGGTTCTCCTACAGGGGTGGCTACACCTTC. It translates to CASSLVGFSYRGGYTF. Using reference TRBV7-8 and TRBJ1-2 for the parts outside the CDR3, the full variable domain is GAGVSQSPRYKVAKRGQDVALRCDPISGHVSLFWYQQALGQGPEFLTYFQNEAQLDKSGLPSDRFFAERPEGSVSTLKIQRTQQEDSAVYLCASSLVGFSYRGGYTFGSGTRLTVV.